What follows describes a single TCR beta chain. The CDR3 sequence is 14 residues long. Germline lookup yields CDR1 KGHDR and CDR2 SFDVKD. Trimming left V 3 bases short and J 5 bases short, with 12 bases between. This sample is part of a study of blood T cells in healthy people across ages. Primed by a sample-barcoded 5' primer and a J-beta primer mix, a second PCR proceeded for 7 to 11 cycles. TCRdb re-called the 5' RACE reads with MiXCR, one entry per CDR3 protein. The table records 650,000 to 800,000 distinct CDR3 sequences, 40% to 50% of them present only once. This TCR was sampled from a man in his 60s in good health. The rearrangement uses TRBV24-1 and TRBJ2-5, with no clear D. Material: blood. The CDR3: CATSDPPPAETQYF. The CDR3 DNA sequence: TGTGCCACCAGTGATCCGCCCCCGGCGGAGACCCAGTACTTC.